This T cell receptor beta chain was recorded in a study of blood T cell repertoires in COVID-19. Method: immunoSEQ multiplex PCR; TCRdb's copy keeps in-frame clones and lacks some. The repertoire has roughly 410,000 clones, roughly 90% of them found once; the top ten carry roughly 1.2%. Material: peripheral blood. The TCR comes from a middle-aged man with acute or convalescent COVID-19.

CDR3 loop: CASSFSGRSYNEQFF. CDR3 bases: TGTGCCAGCAGCTTTAGCGGGAGGTCCTACAATGAGCAGTTCTTC. V usage is TRBV11-2 and J usage is TRBJ2-1; 10 positions agree with TRBD2. V trimming: 3 bases; J trimming: 1 base; junction bases outside the gene matches: 0. The germline V gene has CDR1 SGHAT and CDR2 FQNNGV. CDR3 length: 15 residues.